The table lists the clone carrying this TCR beta chain with a count of one. As originally analysed: By means of reference gene primer amplification, nucleated cell counts were estimated. Generated by immunoSEQ multiplex PCR, the TCRdb table keeps only in-frame clones and is missing some. V and J calls and clone size are copied from that table; D and trimming were computed from the DNA. Counted here are roughly 63,000 clones, roughly four fifths occurring once; the ten biggest clones make up 28%. These data belong to a study of blood T cell repertoires in COVID-19. Across the study: Material from acute and convalescent COVID-19 was sourced from the United States, Italy and Spain. Sample material is recorded as cDNA or gDNA derived from T cells, B-cell-depleted T cells, or PBMCs.

The CDR3 is made up of 14 amino acids. Germline-derived CDR1 and CDR2 are MNHEY and SMNVEV (reference sequence). The junction had 7 bases not matched to a gene; V was cut back by 7 bases and J by 2 bases. The sequencing sample was made of peripheral blood. This TCR was sampled from a woman of 80 years or more with acute or convalescent COVID-19. This chain uses TRBV27 with TRBJ1-1; 7 nucleotides agree with TRBD1. CDR3 protein: CASTLDRDNTEAFF. For the CDR3, the DNA is TGTGCCAGCACCCTCGACAGGGATAACACTGAAGCTTTCTTT.